This T cell receptor beta chain stems from a study of blood T cells in healthy people across ages (dated by TCRdb to the mid-2010s). About the full investigation: Template switching captured roughly one uniquely barcoded TCR beta cDNA molecule per two T cells in model experiments. Donors were grouped into four age groups: young (average approximately 16 years), middle-aged (under 40), aged (around 62) and long-lived (approximately 81). Age-related changes in TCR beta repertoire diversity were measured in the study by deep sequencing normalized with unique cDNA molecular identifiers. For two donors (one aged 18 to 29 and one aged 80 or older), the study analyzed two additional independent replicas of 1 million unique cDNA reads from the same blood draw. To avoid experimental bias, donors of different ages were spread randomly across the sequencing lanes.

Overall study outcomes, separate from this receptor: Estimates of total diversity based on one million sequenced T cells were regarded as lower bounds and as underestimates. As age increased, observed TCR beta diversity per million T cells dropped in a roughly linear way, and a significant reduction was already evident by age about 36. Compared with the aged group, the long-lived group had more naive CD4+ T cells, fewer expanded clones and increased TCR diversity, a pattern suggesting age selection. Bulk unsorted PBMC profiling prevented conclusive comparison of naive and antigen-experienced compartments. The CMV infection status of donors was not known, potentially confounding age-related changes in expanded clonotypes. A strong correlation was found between observed TCR beta diversity and the percentage of naive T cells measured by flow cytometry.

The CDR3 contains 13 residues, cysteine and phenylalanine counted. Here the CDR3 DNA is all that survives: 39 bases in frame from base 1. Cut back by 4 bases and 2 bases, the V and J ends lie 6 bases apart. Taken from the germline V gene, the CDR1 and CDR2 loops are MGHRA and YSYEKL. The library was obtained by 5' RACE. The instrument was an Illumina HiSeq 2500. A second PCR of about 6 to 11 cycles was performed with a sample-barcoded 5' primer and a J-beta primer mix. A unique molecular identifier was introduced onto each TCR beta cDNA molecule by a template-switch 5' adaptor carrying 12 random nucleotides. Each sample yielded at least 2.5 million CDR3-containing paired-end reads. First-strand cDNA synthesis was performed from all RNA using the Mint cDNA synthesis kit, with priming by a TRBC-specific oligonucleotide. Following uracil-DNA glycosylase treatment, a first 18-cycle PCR with universal primers M1SS and BC2_uni_R was performed on all cDNA. Per the authors' processing: For normalization, 1 million high-quality reads were randomly selected from each sample, with every read carrying a distinct molecular identifier. Instead of being binned into consensus sequences, reads that shared molecular identifiers were thrown out. CDR3 identification, clonotype clustering and error correction used MiTCR with a Q25 quality threshold and the strictest error-elimination algorithm. A nonparametric unseen species model using Euler transformation provided a lower-bound estimate of total TCR beta diversity. TCRdb trimmed public reads at Q25 via fastp, called clones via MiXCR and kept in-frame beta chains. Duplicate CDR3 protein sequences are folded into a single record with the most common DNA and genes. TCRdb, rather than the study authors, made the V and J calls. Here the sample has approximately 940,000 distinct CDR3 sequences; 45% to 50% occur a single time. The ten top clones hold around an eighth of the sample.

Regarding this clonotype: It has no known antigen specificity. Base qualities are not at hand, and no much larger clone is one base apart.

The roughly 39 donors, aged about 6 to 100 years, were systemically healthy Caucasian individuals from Russia. About 9.8 milliliters of peripheral blood were drawn from each donor into EDTA-treated Vacutainer tubes. Ficoll-Paque density-gradient centrifugation was used to isolate PBMCs, with at least 7 million obtained per sample. Total RNA, at least 6 micrograms per sample, was extracted from PBMCs with Trizol reagent. The percentages of naive CD45RAhigh/CD27high T cells were determined by flow cytometry on a PBMC aliquot from every donor. Material for sequencing was blood. The chain links TRBV4-1 with TRBJ1-5, with an unclear D gene assignment. The receptor was isolated from a man aged 25-45 years in good health. The nucleotides read TGCGCCAGCAGCCGATGGCGCAATCAGCCCCAGCATTTT. It translates as CASSRWRNQPQHF.